The 26 T cell receptor beta chains below come from one sample, sequenced in a study of shared T cell receptors in the human thymus. Sequenced by immunoSEQ multiplex PCR; TCRdb stores in-frame clones only, minus some. The sample shows hundreds of thousands of clones, approximately 87% of them seen only once. This same sample was also taken into another study, of human thymus T cells.

Material for sequencing was thymocytes. The receptor source for this set is a boy younger than two with a congenital heart defect.

The chain is built from TRBV7-2 and TRBJ1-3, with D unclear. This CDR3 is 14 amino acids long. With 5 bases removed from V and 3 bases from J, the gap between germline ends came to 11 bases. Germline V CDR1 and CDR2: SGHTA, FQGNSA. This CDR3 reads CASSHLSNGNTIYF. The CDR3 region has the DNA TGTGCCAGCAGCCATCTGAGTAATGGAAACACCATATATTTT.

V is TRBV5-4 and J is TRBJ1-2; the match to TRBD1 covers 7 bases. The CDR3 is 16 amino acids. The trim removed 3 bases at V and 4 bases at J, leaving 12 bases unmatched. Per the germline V gene, CDR1 is SGHNT and CDR2 is YYREEE (reference sequence). CDR3 in DNA: TGTGCCAGCAGCTCAAGGAGACAGGGAAGGCGCTATGGCTACACCTTC. Translating gives CASSSRRQGRRYGYTF.

Details on this clone: Other nucleotide sequences in the sample specify the same CDR3. This chain connects TRBV7-9 to TRBJ2-2; D might be TRBD1 (5 bases). V lost 5 bases and J lost 0, with 7 bases in between. Germline assignment: CDR1 SEHNR and CDR2 FQNEAQ (reference sequence). The CDR3 loop spans 14 amino acids. CDR3 protein: CASSLDTNTGELFF. The CDR3 DNA reads TGTGCCAGCAGCCTGGACACGAACACCGGGGAGCTGTTTTTT.

CDR3 sequence: CASSLSWRREGPLCNEQFF. DNA of the CDR3: TGTGCCAGCAGTTTATCGTGGAGGCGGGAGGGCCCTCTGTGCAATGAGCAGTTCTTC. The V call is TRBV27, the J call TRBJ2-1, with 9 nucleotides matching TRBD2. This CDR3 is built from 19 residues. The V segment lost 0 bases and the J segment 6 bases; nucleotides outside the gene matches: 15. Germline loops: CDR1 MNHEY, CDR2 SMNVEV (reference sequence).

The J gene is TRBJ2-3, the V gene TRBV11-2, with D perhaps matching TRBD2 (6 bases). Germline V gives CDR1 SGHAT, CDR2 FQNNGV. V lost 0 bases to trimming and J lost 6 bases, with 16 bases between them. The CDR3 runs to 16 residues. The CDR3 reads CASSLDYPGEGDTQYF. The CDR3 DNA sequence: TGTGCCAGCAGCTTAGATTACCCGGGAGAGGGGGATACGCAGTATTTT.

The genes are TRBV4-3 and TRBJ2-2, with 11 bases aligning to TRBD1. Germline values: CDR1 LGHNA, CDR2 YSLEER. With 3 bases clipped from V and 10 bases from J, the junction kept 22 bases outside the gene matches. The CDR3 loop spans 20 amino acids. The CDR3 DNA sequence: TGCGCCAGCAGCCACCGGGACAGGGGGGGACGAGGGGTCGAAGTAGCGGAGCTGTTTTTT. This translates into CASSHRDRGGRGVEVAELFF.

V usage is TRBV6-5 and J usage is TRBJ2-7; a possible D gene is TRBD1 (7 bases). V lost 7 bases and J lost 2, with 15 bases in between. CDR1 and CDR2 (germline): MNHEY, SVGAGI. This CDR3 is built from 14 residues. CDR3 bases: TGTGCCAGCAATGGGGCAGGGGGGCCCTACGAGCAGTACTTC. Its translation: CASNGAGGPYEQYF.

Here the CDR3 DNA reads TGTGCCAGCAGCACCCAACAGGTGAACACTGAAGCTTTCTTT. This translates into CASSTQQVNTEAFF. The chain joins TRBV7-2 to TRBJ1-1, with a possible D match to TRBD1 (5 bases). CDR3 length equals 14 residues. Per the germline V gene, CDR1 is SGHTA and CDR2 is FQGNSA. V was trimmed by 5 bases and J by 0 bases, leaving 10 bases between them. Combining the CDR3 with reference TRBV7-2 and TRBJ1-1 gives the whole variable domain GAGVSQSPSNKVTEKGKDVELRCDPISGHTALYWYRQSLGQGLEFLIYFQGNSAPDKSGLPSDRFSAERTGGSVSTLTIQRTQQEDSAVYLCASSTQQVNTEAFFGQGTRLTVV.

V is TRBV28 and J is TRBJ2-5; 7 nucleotides line up with TRBD2. In germline, CDR1 is MDHEN, CDR2 SYDVKM. With V trimmed by 8 bases and J by 1 base, 4 bases remained unmatched. This CDR3 spans 13 amino acids. This chain's CDR3 is CASGREGQETQYF. The CDR3, as DNA: TGTGCCAGCGGTAGGGAGGGCCAAGAGACCCAGTACTTC.

The chain has TRBV6-1 and TRBJ1-2, with a tentative D call TRBD1 (5 bases). From germline, CDR1 is MNHNS and CDR2 SASEGT. The CDR3 covers 13 residues. V was shortened by 1 base and J by 8 bases, with 11 bases between the two germline ends. CDR3 DNA: TGTGCCAGCAGTGAAGTCGGGGGGGACGGCTACACCTTC. Translating gives CASSEVGGDGYTF.

The chain combines TRBV15 with TRBJ2-5; TRBD2 aligns across 12 bases. This CDR3 comprises 14 residues. V trimming: 7 bases; J trimming: 3 bases; junction bases outside the gene matches: 3. CDR1 LNHNV and CDR2 YYDKDF come from the germline V gene (reference sequence). The CDR3 protein is CATTRTSGKETQYF. The CDR3 coding sequence is TGTGCCACCACCCGGACTAGCGGGAAAGAGACCCAGTACTTC.

This chain uses TRBV28 with TRBJ1-3; D is unresolved. This CDR3 has 16 residues. The ends were cut back, 3 bases at V and 4 bases at J, with 16 bases in the middle. In germline, CDR1 is MDHEN, CDR2 SYDVKM. The CDR3 loop is CASSFEDFPLGNTIYF. The CDR3 coding sequence is TGTGCCAGCAGTTTCGAGGACTTTCCACTCGGAAACACCATATATTTT.

For this clone: The same CDR3 is also encoded by other DNA sequences in this sample. V usage is TRBV28 and J usage is TRBJ2-7; D is possibly TRBD1 (6 bases). The CDR3 extends over 13 amino acids. The ends were cut back, 9 bases at V and 3 bases at J, with 15 bases in the middle. Germline V gene lookup returns CDR1 MDHEN and CDR2 SYDVKM. As DNA, the CDR3 is TGTGCCAGTTCTCTGGGGGCCCTCTACGAGCAGTACTTC. Its protein product is CASSLGALYEQYF.

This clone has a handful of counts. The chain couples TRBV4-1 to TRBJ2-7; TRBD2 aligns across 11 bases. Germline assignment: CDR1 MGHRA and CDR2 YSYEKL. Trimming took 2 bases from V and 2 from J; bases not matched to a gene: 11. This CDR3 has 18 residues. CDR3 bases: TGCGCCAGCAGCCAAAAGTCTACTAGCGGGAGTAGACCCTACGAGCAGTACTTC. It encodes CASSQKSTSGSRPYEQYF.

J is TRBJ2-3 and V is TRBV6-1; 12 nucleotides align to TRBD1. The CDR3 is 16 residues long. Germline V gene lookup returns CDR1 MNHNS and CDR2 SASEGT. V lost 4 bases to trimming and J lost 4 bases; unmatched junction nucleotides: 6. The CDR3 protein is CASSAHRDRGPDTQYF. CDR3 DNA: TGTGCCAGCAGTGCGCACCGGGACAGGGGGCCAGATACGCAGTATTTT.

CDR3 in amino acids: CASSLSIGVPNQPQHF. In DNA form, the CDR3 reads TGTGCCAGCAGTTTATCAATTGGAGTTCCTAATCAGCCCCAGCATTTT. The chain joins TRBV28 to TRBJ1-5, with D unresolved. V was clipped by 1 base and J by 4 bases, with 14 bases between them. Germline assignment: CDR1 MDHEN and CDR2 SYDVKM. This CDR3 comprises 16 residues.

The J gene is TRBJ2-7, the V gene TRBV11-2; possibly TRBD1 for D (7 bases). Germline assignment: CDR1 SGHAT and CDR2 FQNNGV. The CDR3 length is 18 residues. The ends were cut back, 3 bases at V and 3 bases at J, with 24 bases in the middle. The CDR3 region has the DNA TGTGCCAGCAGCTTGCATTCTATTGAGGCGGGACAGTTCTACGAGCAGTACTTC. It yields the protein CASSLHSIEAGQFYEQYF.

This clone was counted once. This chain joins TRBV12-5 and TRBJ1-1; D perhaps matches TRBD1 (6 bases). Germline CDR1 reads LGHNT; CDR2 reads FRNRAP. The CDR3 loop spans 13 amino acids. Trimming shortened V by 7 bases and J by 4 bases, and 13 bases separated the two germline ends. CDR3 loop: CASAPDRRTEAFF. DNA for the CDR3: TGTGCTAGTGCCCCGGACAGACGCACTGAAGCTTTCTTT.

The rearrangement joins TRBV6-5 to TRBJ2-7; 7 nucleotides agree with TRBD1. With 0 bases clipped from V and 3 bases from J, the junction kept 2 bases outside the gene matches. The CDR3 runs 14 residues. The germline V gene encodes CDR1 MNHEY and CDR2 SVGAGI. CDR3 residues: CASSYSSGGYEQYF. In DNA, the CDR3 is TGTGCCAGCAGTTACTCGTCAGGGGGCTACGAGCAGTACTTC.

The V gene is TRBV4-3, the J gene TRBJ1-2; weak D call: TRBD1 (5 bases). The CDR3 has 16 residues. Germline values: CDR1 LGHNA, CDR2 YSLEER. The germline V and J ends were trimmed by 2 bases and 4 bases, with 17 bases remaining between them. CDR3 DNA sequence: TGCGCCAGCAGCCAATGTCCAGGGCAGGGAACCTATGGCTACACCTTC. Protein sequence: CASSQCPGQGTYGYTF.

The CDR3: CATLGDTSYEQYF. In DNA, the CDR3 is TGTGCCACCTTAGGGGACACCTCCTACGAGCAGTACTTC. V gene TRBV19 combines with J gene TRBJ2-7; tentatively, D is TRBD1 (6 bases). The CDR3 is 13 residues long. Between the trimmed V and J ends, which lost 10 bases and 0 bases, there was a span of 13 bases. CDR1 and CDR2 from the germline V gene are LNHDA and SQIVND (reference sequence).

The chain couples TRBV19 to TRBJ1-5; no definite D call. The length of the CDR3 is 16 residues. Trimming cost V 3 bases and J 0 bases, with 12 bases left between them. Germline V gene sequence: CDR1 LNHDA, CDR2 SQIVND (reference sequence). In DNA form, the CDR3 reads TGTGCCAGTAGTATGAGTGAGCCACCTAGCAATCAGCCCCAGCATTTT. As protein: CASSMSEPPSNQPQHF.

The rearrangement links TRBV6-5 to TRBJ2-7; 7 positions match TRBD2. V shed 0 bases, J shed 4 bases, and the junction held 6 bases outside the gene matches. The CDR3 covers 15 residues. Germline values: CDR1 MNHEY, CDR2 SVGAGI. In nucleotides, the CDR3 is TGTGCCAGCAGTTACTCGGGCGGGAGTCCGTACGAGCAGTACTTC. It yields the protein CASSYSGGSPYEQYF.

V is TRBV19 and J is TRBJ1-5; TRBD1 matches 9 bases. V trimming: 2 bases; J trimming: 3 bases; junction bases outside the gene matches: 14. Germline CDR1 LNHDA, CDR2 SQIVND (reference sequence). The CDR3 is made up of 19 amino acids. Written as DNA, the CDR3 is TGTGCCAGTAGTATAATTCGGATTGGGACAGGGACCTTCAATCAGCCCCAGCATTTT. Its translation: CASSIIRIGTGTFNQPQHF.

The chain employs TRBV4-3 and TRBJ2-1; tentative D call: TRBD2 (5 bases). Trimming removed 2 bases from V and 4 bases from J, with 12 bases in between. The V gene's germline CDR1 is LGHNA and CDR2 YSLEER. The CDR3 totals 15 residues. CDR3 amino acids: CASSQQSGYYNEQFF. The DNA of the CDR3 is TGCGCCAGCAGCCAACAAAGCGGATATTACAATGAGCAGTTCTTC.

The chain joins TRBV9 to TRBJ1-2; D is uncertain. The CDR3 consists of 14 residues. Germline V gene sequence: CDR1 SGDLS, CDR2 YYNGEE. V was shortened by 0 bases and J by 4 bases, with 10 bases between the two germline ends. CDR3 sequence: CASSVVPGSYGYTF. CDR3 bases: TGTGCCAGCAGCGTAGTTCCGGGTTCCTATGGCTACACCTTC.